Each of the 32 T cell receptor beta chains below was sequenced from the same sample in a study of identical twins. MiXCR, run by TCRdb on the 5' RACE reads, gives a single entry per CDR3 protein. The sample has some 500,000 distinct CDR3 sequences; 12% to 15% are singletons. The data also belong to a second study, concerning yellow fever vaccine responses in identical twins.

The material sequenced was CD4+ T cells sorted from blood. Source of these receptors: a woman under 30 in good health.

This clonotype was seen more than once but under ten times. The chain employs TRBV12-3 or TRBV12-4 and TRBJ2-7, with D possibly TRBD2 on 7 matching bases. The CDR3 is 15 residues long. V shed 1 base and J shed 1 base, with 11 bases lying between them. The CDR3 DNA follows: TGTGCCAGCAGTTTAGAGGGGGGGGGTTCCTACGAGCAGTACTTC. Translating gives CASSLEGGGSYEQYF.

This clonotype has only a few counts. The chain joins TRBV30 to TRBJ2-2, with D unresolved. Germline assignment: CDR1 GTSNPN and CDR2 SVGIG (reference sequence). The CDR3 contains 14 residues. Trimming took off 2 bases at V and 3 bases at J, with 10 bases between the two ends. CDR3: CAWSLGVDTGELFF. The CDR3 DNA reads TGTGCCTGGAGTTTGGGTGTAGACACCGGGGAGCTGTTTTTT. Drawing the rest from reference TRBV30 and TRBJ2-2, the complete variable domain is SQTIHQWPATLVQPVGSPLSLECTVEGTSNPNLYWYRQAAGRGLQLLFYSVGIGQISSEVPQNLSASRPQDRQFILSSKKLLLSDSGFYLCAWSLGVDTGELFFGEGSRLTVL.

Only a few counts were recorded for this clonotype. V is TRBV15 and J is TRBJ2-3; 9 nucleotides agree with TRBD1. Unmatched junction bases numbered 3, after V lost 2 bases and J lost 3 bases. The CDR3 sequence is 15 residues long. Germline V lookup: CDR1 LNHNV, CDR2 YYDKDF (reference sequence). The CDR3, as DNA: TGTGCCACCAGCAGACCGGACAGGGGAACAGATACGCAGTATTTT. Its translation: CATSRPDRGTDTQYF.

This clonotype was seen more than once but under ten times. V and J are TRBV11-3 and TRBJ2-1, with a tentative D call TRBD1 (6 bases). Trimming shortened V by 0 bases and J by 2 bases, and 11 bases separated the two germline ends. Germline V gives CDR1 SGHNT, CDR2 YENEEA. This CDR3 is 16 amino acids long. CDR3 DNA: TGTGCCAGCAGCTTAGACAGGGGAAGGACCTACAATGAGCAGTTCTTC. It translates to CASSLDRGRTYNEQFF. The whole variable domain, remainder taken from reference TRBV11-3 and TRBJ2-1, is EAGVVQSPRYKIIEKKQPVAFWCNPISGHNTLYWYLQNLGQGPELLIRYENEEAVDDSQLPKDRFSAERLKGVDSTLKIQPAELGDSAVYLCASSLDRGRTYNEQFFGPGTRLTVL.

This chain links TRBV11-2 with TRBJ2-1, with a possible D match to TRBD1 (6 bases). The germline V gene has CDR1 SGHAT and CDR2 FQNNGV. This CDR3 is 14 amino acids long. Trimming removed 7 bases at V and 0 bases at J, with 10 bases between. Here the CDR3 DNA reads TGTGCCAGCATGGGGGCAACCTCCTACAATGAGCAGTTCTTC. This gives the protein CASMGATSYNEQFF. Variable domain in full (rest from reference TRBV11-2 and TRBJ2-1): EAGVAQSPRYKIIEKRQSVAFWCNPISGHATLYWYQQILGQGPKLLIQFQNNGVVDDSQLPKDRFSAERLKGVDSTLKIQPAKLEDSAVYLCASMGATSYNEQFFGPGTRLTVL.

The chain couples TRBV20-1 to TRBJ2-7; 7 bases map to TRBD2. The germline CDR1 and CDR2 sequences are DFQATT and SNEGSKA (reference sequence). Trimming cost V 4 bases and J 2 bases; bases outside gene matches: 5. The CDR3 is 13 amino acids. The CDR3, as DNA: TGCAGTGCTACTAGCGGTCCCACCTACGAGCAGTACTTC. Translated: CSATSGPTYEQYF.

The chain combines TRBV4-3 with TRBJ2-7; 9 positions match TRBD1. The germline V gene has CDR1 LGHNA and CDR2 YSLEER. The CDR3 is 15 residues long. V dropped 1 base and J dropped 4; count of bases not matched to a gene: 5. The CDR3 DNA reads TGCGCCAGCAGCCAAGTTTCGGGACAGGGTTACGAGCAGTACTTC. Protein: CASSQVSGQGYEQYF.

The J gene is TRBJ2-2, the V gene TRBV5-1, with a weak D call TRBD2 (6 bases). The CDR3 consists of 15 residues. V was cut by 2 bases and J by 4 bases, with 12 bases left in between. Germline CDR1 reads SGHRS; CDR2 reads YFSETQ. CDR3 loop: CASSFRGAATGELFF. CDR3 DNA: TGCGCCAGCAGCTTCCGCGGGGCGGCCACCGGGGAGCTGTTTTTT.

The V gene is TRBV4-3, the J gene TRBJ2-7; no clear D gene. In germline, CDR1 is LGHNA, CDR2 YSLEER. V gave up 4 bases and J gave up 0 bases, with 10 bases separating them. The CDR3 is made up of 14 amino acids. CDR3 protein: CASSRDLRSYEQYF. The CDR3 DNA sequence: TGCGCCAGCAGCCGAGACCTTCGCTCCTACGAGCAGTACTTC.

The J gene is TRBJ1-6, the V gene TRBV5-1; 7 bases line up with TRBD1. The CDR3 runs to 15 residues. With 0 bases clipped from V and 13 bases from J, the junction kept 10 bases outside the gene matches. In germline, CDR1 is SGHRS, CDR2 YFSETQ. CDR3: CASSLGGGPTSPLHF. The CDR3, as DNA: TGCGCCAGCAGCTTGGGAGGGGGCCCGACGTCGCCCCTCCACTTT.

This clonotype was counted only a few times. The chain has TRBV4-3 and TRBJ2-5; 8 bases are shared with TRBD1. V lost 2 bases to trimming and J lost 3 bases; unmatched junction nucleotides: 14. This CDR3 has 18 residues. CDR1 LGHNA and CDR2 YSLEER come from the germline V gene. In DNA, the CDR3 is TGCGCCAGCAGCCAACCCCCTCCTCGCCCGGGACAGGAAGAGACCCAGTACTTC. This gives the protein CASSQPPPRPGQEETQYF.

This clonotype has just a few counts. The genes are TRBV12-3 or TRBV12-4 and TRBJ2-5; 14 nucleotides match TRBD2. Trimming removed 2 bases from V and 1 base from J; junction bases left unmatched: 9. This CDR3 is 19 amino acids long. DNA of the CDR3: TGTGCCAGCAGTTTAAGGGGGGGACTAGCGGGGGCCACCCAAGAGACCCAGTACTTC. Its protein is CASSLRGGLAGATQETQYF.

This clonotype was detected only a few times. The genes are TRBV20-1 and TRBJ2-5; 7 positions agree with TRBD2. The CDR3 totals 15 residues. Germline V CDR1 and CDR2: DFQATT, SNEGSKA (reference sequence). The V and J ends lost 5 bases and 4 bases, in that order; junction bases with no gene match: 13. The CDR3 reads CSAQLPGGMGETQYF. The CDR3 region has the DNA TGCAGTGCTCAGCTGCCCGGGGGGATGGGAGAGACCCAGTACTTC.

The chain has TRBV9 and TRBJ2-1; maybe TRBD2 (6 bases). Deletions cut 3 bases from V and 10 bases from J, with 11 bases between. CDR3 length: 12 residues. Germline assignment: CDR1 SGDLS and CDR2 YYNGEE. Here the CDR3 DNA reads TGTGCCAGCAGCGGAGCCGGGAGCGAGCAGTTCTTC. It encodes CASSGAGSEQFF.

This clonotype was counted many times. The chain uses TRBV7-9 and TRBJ2-5, with no clear D. Germline V gene data show CDR1 as SEHNR and CDR2 as FQNEAQ (reference sequence). The CDR3 extends over 12 amino acids. V lost 5 bases and J 5 bases, leaving 9 bases between the germline ends. The CDR3 is CASSPQKETQYF. In nucleotides, the CDR3 is TGTGCCAGCAGCCCCCAGAAGGAGACCCAGTACTTC.

This sequence joins TRBV12-3 or TRBV12-4 and TRBJ2-1, with 12 bases identical to TRBD2. There are 16 residues in the CDR3. J gave up 2 bases and V 4 bases, and 3 bases lay outside the gene matches. CDR3 region: CASSSRLAGAYNEQFF. DNA of the CDR3: TGTGCCAGCAGTTCCCGACTAGCGGGGGCCTACAATGAGCAGTTCTTC.

This clonotype was found many times. This chain uses TRBV7-8 with TRBJ1-4; TRBD1 is a possible D gene (5 bases). The germline V gene encodes CDR1 SGHVS and CDR2 FQNEAQ. V was pared by 5 bases and J by 6 bases, with 16 bases between. The CDR3 consists of 15 residues. In DNA, the CDR3 is TGTGCCAGCAGCAGTCAGGGACGGTGGGATGAAAAACTGTTTTTT. Translation gives CASSSQGRWDEKLFF.

This clonotype has more than one count but fewer than ten. The chain employs TRBV29-1 and TRBJ2-3; perhaps D is TRBD1 or TRBD2 (6 bases each). Germline V CDR1 and CDR2: SQVTM, ANQGSEA. This CDR3 contains 16 residues. Trimming shortened V by 6 bases and J by 4 bases, and 23 bases separated the two germline ends. CDR3 protein: CSVARGTILLADTQYF. CDR3 DNA sequence: TGCAGCGTCGCCCGGGGGACAATCCTTCTTGCAGATACGCAGTATTTT.

This clonotype has a handful of counts. This chain uses TRBV7-3 with TRBJ2-5; TRBD2 matches at 13 bases. CDR1 and CDR2 (germline): SGHTA, FQGTGA. Trimming cost V 5 bases and J 2 bases; bases outside gene matches: 5. The CDR3 is made up of 16 amino acids. The CDR3 DNA sequence: TGTGCCAGCAGCGCCGCGGGACTAGCGGGGCAAGAGACCCAGTACTTC. This encodes CASSAAGLAGQETQYF.

The chain combines TRBV14 with TRBJ2-7; 7 bases are shared with TRBD1. The CDR3 totals 12 residues. With V trimmed by 3 bases and J by 9 bases, 5 bases remained unmatched. Germline V CDR1 and CDR2: SGHDN, FVKESK. The CDR3 here is CASSHQGEAQYF. The CDR3 DNA is TGTGCCAGCAGCCATCAGGGGGAAGCGCAGTACTTC. The variable domain in full, with the rest retrieved from reference TRBV14 and TRBJ2-7, is EAGVTQFPSHSVIEKGQTVTLRCDPISGHDNLYWYRRVMGKEIKFLLHFVKESKQDESGMPNNRFLAERTGGTYSTLKVQPAELEDSGVYFCASSHQGEAQYFGPGTRLTVT.

This clonotype showed up just a few times. V and J are TRBV29-1 and TRBJ2-7, with D perhaps TRBD2 (5 bases). CDR3 length equals 15 residues. Between the trimmed V and J ends, which lost 3 bases and 2 bases, there was a span of 17 bases. CDR1 and CDR2 from the germline V gene are SQVTM and ANQGSEA. Written as DNA, the CDR3 is TGCAGCGTTGAGATAGCGCAGCGCCCTACCTACGAGCAGTACTTC. Its protein product is CSVEIAQRPTYEQYF.

This clonotype was observed a few times. The chain employs TRBV7-3 and TRBJ1-1; D is uncertain. Per the germline V gene, CDR1 is SGHTA and CDR2 is FQGTGA. The CDR3 spans 15 residues. Trimming took 0 bases from V and 0 from J, leaving 8 bases between them. CDR3: CASSLTIAMNTEAFF. As DNA, the CDR3 is TGTGCCAGCAGCTTAACAATCGCCATGAACACTGAAGCTTTCTTT.

This clonotype was picked up a small number of times. The chain has TRBV5-1 and TRBJ2-4, with 15 bases that match TRBD2. V shed 5 bases, J shed 0 bases, and the junction held 15 bases outside the gene matches. Germline V gene sequence: CDR1 SGHRS, CDR2 YFSETQ. The CDR3 sequence is 21 residues long. CDR3 region: CASSHHPGLAGGGVAKNIQYF. CDR3 DNA: TGCGCCAGCAGTCATCACCCGGGACTAGCGGGGGGCGGGGTAGCCAAAAACATTCAGTACTTC.

The chain joins TRBV28 to TRBJ2-1; TRBD2 matches at 7 bases. From germline, CDR1 is MDHEN and CDR2 SYDVKM. The junction had 8 bases not matched to a gene; V was cut back by 3 bases and J by 0 bases. This CDR3 is 17 amino acids long. The CDR3 spells CASSFSVRGGSYNEQFF. The CDR3 nucleotides read TGTGCCAGCAGTTTTTCAGTCCGCGGGGGCTCCTACAATGAGCAGTTCTTC.

V usage is TRBV3-1 and J usage is TRBJ2-3; D unresolved. CDR3 length: 15 amino acids. The ends were cut back, 0 bases at V and 2 bases at J, with 9 bases in the middle. Germline loops: CDR1 LGHDT, CDR2 YNNKEL (reference sequence). The CDR3 spells CASSQDLVTTDTQYF. CDR3 nucleotides: TGTGCCAGCAGCCAAGATCTAGTCACCACAGATACGCAGTATTTT.

This chain joins TRBV2 and TRBJ2-2, with D unresolved. Trimming left V 7 bases short and J 2 bases short, with 8 bases between. The CDR3 is 13 amino acids. Germline V gene sequence: CDR1 SNHLY, CDR2 FYNNEI. The CDR3, as DNA: TGTGCCAGCAACGGAAGAAACACCGGGGAGCTGTTTTTT. This gives the protein CASNGRNTGELFF. Supplemented by reference TRBV2 and TRBJ2-2, the full variable domain reads EPEVTQTPSHQVTQMGQEVILRCVPISNHLYFYWYRQILGQKVEFLVSFYNNEISEKSEIFDDQFSVERPDGSNFTLKIRSTKLEDSAMYFCASNGRNTGELFFGEGSRLTVL.

This clonotype was found a few times. V is TRBV29-1 and J is TRBJ2-5; 9 bases are shared with TRBD1. J lost 5 bases, V lost 2 bases, and 6 bases had no gene match. Germline loops: CDR1 SQVTM, CDR2 ANQGSEA. There are 14 residues in the CDR3. The CDR3: CSVERTGVRETQYF. In nucleotides, the CDR3 is TGCAGCGTTGAAAGGACAGGGGTTAGGGAGACCCAGTACTTC.

This clonotype was seen many times. The chain links TRBV29-1 to TRBJ2-1; 7 bases match TRBD2. The V gene's germline CDR1 is SQVTM and CDR2 ANQGSEA. CDR3 length: 17 amino acids. The V segment lost 7 bases and the J segment 9 bases; nucleotides outside the gene matches: 24. CDR3 sequence reads: CSAELFGGLVGFGEQFF. In DNA form, the CDR3 reads TGCAGCGCTGAGTTGTTCGGTGGACTAGTGGGTTTTGGTGAGCAGTTCTTC.

This chain connects TRBV7-2 to TRBJ2-7, with 9 bases that match TRBD1. V lost 5 bases, J lost 5 bases, and 10 bases stayed unmatched. Germline-derived CDR1 and CDR2 are SGHTA and FQGNSA. The CDR3 runs 15 residues. The CDR3 loop reads CASSRGQGKIHEQYF. Written as DNA, the CDR3 is TGTGCCAGCAGCAGAGGACAGGGGAAGATCCACGAGCAGTACTTC.

In its sample, this clonotype was seen a few times. The gene calls are TRBV24-1 and TRBJ2-7; a possible D gene is TRBD1 (6 bases). CDR3 length: 15 residues. Per germline, CDR1 KGHDR and CDR2 SFDVKD. V lost 2 bases and J 2 bases, leaving 12 bases between the germline ends. The CDR3 spells CATSDSSGQPYEQYF. The CDR3 region has the DNA TGTGCCACCAGTGATTCATCCGGACAGCCCTACGAGCAGTACTTC.

The table lists this clonotype with a few counts. V usage is TRBV7-9 and J usage is TRBJ1-1, with unresolved D. Per the germline V gene, CDR1 is SEHNR and CDR2 is FQNEAQ (reference sequence). The CDR3 is 13 residues long. V gave up 5 bases and J gave up 1 base, with 8 bases separating them. The CDR3 reads CASSTNRNTEAFF. The CDR3, as DNA: TGTGCCAGCAGCACGAACAGGAACACTGAAGCTTTCTTT.

The V and J genes are TRBV6-1 and TRBJ2-2; 9 bases line up with TRBD2. Germline loops: CDR1 MNHNS, CDR2 SASEGT. CDR3 length: 19 residues. With V trimmed by 4 bases and J by 2 bases, 14 bases remained unmatched. The CDR3 DNA follows: TGTGCCAGCAGTGTAAGGGCTAGCGGGACCTTACTTAACACCGGGGAGCTGTTTTTT. This translates into CASSVRASGTLLNTGELFF.